The clone carrying this TCR beta chain was counted many times. Its antigen remains unknown. V was pared by 3 bases and J by 5 bases, with 7 bases of the junction left unmatched. There are 15 residues in the CDR3. This sample was taken from a study of read filtering for tumor transcriptome and immune sequencing. At the level of the study: By R-ISS, stages I, II and III held 8, 16 and 7 patients. Whole-transcriptome libraries were prepared after DNase treatment.

Every patient had bone marrow sampled while the disease was active. General observations from the study: Compared with RNA-seq, IR-seq gave much higher clonotype depth and reliability.

Molecular barcoded adaptors covering alpha/delta and beta/gamma chains were used on around 400 ng RNA. In TCRdb, the reads were re-called with MiXCR into one record per CDR3 protein. The sample consists of some 22,000 distinct CDR3 sequences, 20% to 25% of them appearing once. The source is a donor aged 40 or over with multiple myeloma. This chain joins TRBV12-3 or TRBV12-4 and TRBJ2-1, with 7 bases fitting TRBD2. The sample consisted of a population of CD138-negative cells sorted from bone marrow. DNA for the CDR3: TGTGCCAGCAGTTTTTTGTCGCTAGCGGACAATGAGCAGTTCTTC. Translation: CASSFLSLADNEQFF.